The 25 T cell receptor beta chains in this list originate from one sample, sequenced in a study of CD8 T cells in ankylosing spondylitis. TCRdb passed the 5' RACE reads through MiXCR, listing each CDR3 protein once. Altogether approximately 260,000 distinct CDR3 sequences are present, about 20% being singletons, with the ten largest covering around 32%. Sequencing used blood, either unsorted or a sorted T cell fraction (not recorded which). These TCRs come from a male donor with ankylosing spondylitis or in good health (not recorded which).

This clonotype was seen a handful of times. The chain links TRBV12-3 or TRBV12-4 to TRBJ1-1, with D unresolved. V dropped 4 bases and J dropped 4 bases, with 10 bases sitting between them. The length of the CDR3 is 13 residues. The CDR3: CASSWLSSTEAFF. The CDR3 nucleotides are TGTGCCAGCAGTTGGCTTTCGTCCACTGAAGCTTTCTTT.

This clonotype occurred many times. The CDR3 nucleotides are TGTGCCAGCAGCGGGAGGGGCAATGAGCAGTTCTTC. Its translation: CASSGRGNEQFF. This rearrangement joins TRBV9 to TRBJ2-1; a weak D match, TRBD2 (6 bases). The V and J ends lost 3 bases and 6 bases respectively, with 7 bases between them. Germline V CDR1 and CDR2: SGDLS, YYNGEE. The CDR3 extends over 12 amino acids. Complete variable domain (other parts from reference TRBV9 and TRBJ2-1): DSGVTQTPKHLITATGQRVTLRCSPRSGDLSVYWYQQSLDQGLQFLIQYYNGEERAKGNILERFSAQQFPDLHSELNLSSLELGDSALYFCASSGRGNEQFFGPGTRLTVL.

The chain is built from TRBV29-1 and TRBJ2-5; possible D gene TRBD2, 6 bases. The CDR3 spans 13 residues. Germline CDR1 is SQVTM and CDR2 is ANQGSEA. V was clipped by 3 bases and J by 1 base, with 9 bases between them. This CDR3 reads CSVELGLQETQYF. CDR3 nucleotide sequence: TGCAGCGTTGAGCTGGGACTCCAAGAGACCCAGTACTTC. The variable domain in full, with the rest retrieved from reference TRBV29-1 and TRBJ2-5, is SAVISQKPSRDICQRGTSLTIQCQVDSQVTMMFWYRQQPGQSLTLIATANQGSEATYESGFVIDKFPISRPNLTFSTLTVSNMSPEDSSIYLCSVELGLQETQYFGPGTRLLVL.

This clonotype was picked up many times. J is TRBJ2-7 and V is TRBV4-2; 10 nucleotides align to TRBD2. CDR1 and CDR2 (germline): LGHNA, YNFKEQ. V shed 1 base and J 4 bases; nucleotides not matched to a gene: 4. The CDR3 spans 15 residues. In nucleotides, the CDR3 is TGTGCCAGCAGCCAAGGAGCGGGAGGGTATTACGAGCAGTACTTC. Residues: CASSQGAGGYYEQYF.

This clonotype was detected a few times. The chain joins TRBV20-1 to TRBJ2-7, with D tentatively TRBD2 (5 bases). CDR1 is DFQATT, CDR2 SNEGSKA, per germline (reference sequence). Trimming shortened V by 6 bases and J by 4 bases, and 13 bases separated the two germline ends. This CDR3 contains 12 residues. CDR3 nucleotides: TGCAGTGCCCGCGTGGAGGCGTACGAGCAGTACTTC. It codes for CSARVEAYEQYF.

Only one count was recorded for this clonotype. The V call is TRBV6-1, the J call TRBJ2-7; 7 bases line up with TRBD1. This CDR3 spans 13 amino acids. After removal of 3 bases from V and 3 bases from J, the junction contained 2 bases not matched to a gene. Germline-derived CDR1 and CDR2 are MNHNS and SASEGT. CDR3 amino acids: CASSETGHYEQYF. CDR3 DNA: TGTGCCAGCAGTGAGACAGGGCACTACGAGCAGTACTTC.

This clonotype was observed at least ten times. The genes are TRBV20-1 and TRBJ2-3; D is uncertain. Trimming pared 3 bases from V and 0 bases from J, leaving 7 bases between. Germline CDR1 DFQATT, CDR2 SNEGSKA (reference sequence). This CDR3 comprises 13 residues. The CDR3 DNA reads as TGCAGTGCTAGGACGGAGAGCACAGATACGCAGTATTTT. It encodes CSARTESTDTQYF.

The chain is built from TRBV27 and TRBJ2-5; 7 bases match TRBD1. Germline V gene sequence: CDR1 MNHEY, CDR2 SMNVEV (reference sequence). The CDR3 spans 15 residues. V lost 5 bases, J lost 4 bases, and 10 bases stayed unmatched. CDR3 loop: CASSPRQGLRETQYF. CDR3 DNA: TGTGCCAGCAGTCCTCGACAGGGCTTACGAGAGACCCAGTACTTC.

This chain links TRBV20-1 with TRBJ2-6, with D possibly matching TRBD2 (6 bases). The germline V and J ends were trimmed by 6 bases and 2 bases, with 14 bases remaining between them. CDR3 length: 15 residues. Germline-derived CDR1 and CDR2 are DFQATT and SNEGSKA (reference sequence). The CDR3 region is CSAGGFGPGANVLTF. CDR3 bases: TGCAGTGCAGGAGGGTTTGGTCCTGGGGCCAACGTCCTGACTTTC.

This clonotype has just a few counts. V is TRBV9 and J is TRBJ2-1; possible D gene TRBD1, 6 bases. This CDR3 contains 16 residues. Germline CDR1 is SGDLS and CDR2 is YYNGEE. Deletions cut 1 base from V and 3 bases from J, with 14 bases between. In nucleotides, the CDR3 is TGTGCCAGCAGCGTATGGGACAATCCCCTCTACAATGAGCAGTTCTTC. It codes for CASSVWDNPLYNEQFF. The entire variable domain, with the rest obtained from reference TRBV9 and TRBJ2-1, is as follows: DSGVTQTPKHLITATGQRVTLRCSPRSGDLSVYWYQQSLDQGLQFLIQYYNGEERAKGNILERFSAQQFPDLHSELNLSSLELGDSALYFCASSVWDNPLYNEQFFGPGTRLTVL.

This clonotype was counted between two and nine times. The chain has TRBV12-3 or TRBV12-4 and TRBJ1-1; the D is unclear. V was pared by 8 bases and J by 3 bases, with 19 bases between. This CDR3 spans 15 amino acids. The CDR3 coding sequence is TGTGCCAGCGGTCCTGCAGGAGGGCCGGACACTGAAGCTTTCTTT. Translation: CASGPAGGPDTEAFF.

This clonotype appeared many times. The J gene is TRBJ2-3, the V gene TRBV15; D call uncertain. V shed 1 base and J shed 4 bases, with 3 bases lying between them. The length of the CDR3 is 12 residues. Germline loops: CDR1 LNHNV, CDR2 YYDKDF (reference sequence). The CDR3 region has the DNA TGTGCCACCAGCAGAGTTGCAGATACGCAGTATTTT. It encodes CATSRVADTQYF.

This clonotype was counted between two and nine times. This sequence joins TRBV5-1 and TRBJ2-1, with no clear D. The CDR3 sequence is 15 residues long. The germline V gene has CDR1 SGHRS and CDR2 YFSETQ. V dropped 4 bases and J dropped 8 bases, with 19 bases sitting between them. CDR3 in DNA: TGCGCCAGCAGCACCCTGGGCGGAGTCAGGTATGAGCAGTTCTTC. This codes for CASSTLGGVRYEQFF.

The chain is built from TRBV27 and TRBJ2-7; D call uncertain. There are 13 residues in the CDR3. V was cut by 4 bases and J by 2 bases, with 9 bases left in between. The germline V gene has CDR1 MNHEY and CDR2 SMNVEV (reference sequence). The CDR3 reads CASSSSLPYEQYF. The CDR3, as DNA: TGTGCCAGCAGTTCCTCCCTACCCTACGAGCAGTACTTC.

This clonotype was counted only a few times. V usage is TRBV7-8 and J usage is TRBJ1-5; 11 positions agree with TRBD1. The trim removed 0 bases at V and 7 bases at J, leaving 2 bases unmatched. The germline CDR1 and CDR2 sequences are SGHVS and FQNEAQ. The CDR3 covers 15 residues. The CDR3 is CASSLADRGRQPQHF. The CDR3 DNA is TGTGCCAGCAGCTTAGCGGACAGGGGGCGCCAGCCCCAGCATTTT.

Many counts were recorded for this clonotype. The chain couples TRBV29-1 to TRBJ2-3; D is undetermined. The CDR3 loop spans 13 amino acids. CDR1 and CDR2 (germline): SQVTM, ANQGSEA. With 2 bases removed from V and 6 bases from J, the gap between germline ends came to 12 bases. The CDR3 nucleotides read TGCAGCGTTGAACTGGCACCCTCGGATACGCAGTATTTT. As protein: CSVELAPSDTQYF.

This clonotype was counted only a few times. The CDR3 loop reads CASSQDYYSIRETQYF. CDR3 coding DNA: TGCGCCAGCAGCCAAGATTATTACAGCATTAGGGAGACCCAGTACTTC. The gene calls are TRBV4-3 and TRBJ2-5; D call uncertain. Trimming left V 0 bases short and J 5 bases short, with 16 bases between. This CDR3 spans 16 amino acids. Germline V gives CDR1 LGHNA, CDR2 YSLEER.

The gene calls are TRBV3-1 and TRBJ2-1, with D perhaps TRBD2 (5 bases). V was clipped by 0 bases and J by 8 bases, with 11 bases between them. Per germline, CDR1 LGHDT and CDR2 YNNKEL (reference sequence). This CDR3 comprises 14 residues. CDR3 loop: CASSQESLAYEQFF. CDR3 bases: TGTGCCAGCAGCCAAGAGAGTCTAGCATATGAGCAGTTCTTC.

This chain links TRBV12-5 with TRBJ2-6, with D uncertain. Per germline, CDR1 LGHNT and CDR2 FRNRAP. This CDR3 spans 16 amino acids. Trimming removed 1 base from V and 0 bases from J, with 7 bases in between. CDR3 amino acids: CASGLDILSGANVLTF. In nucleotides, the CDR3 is TGTGCTAGTGGTTTGGACATACTCTCTGGGGCCAACGTCCTGACTTTC.

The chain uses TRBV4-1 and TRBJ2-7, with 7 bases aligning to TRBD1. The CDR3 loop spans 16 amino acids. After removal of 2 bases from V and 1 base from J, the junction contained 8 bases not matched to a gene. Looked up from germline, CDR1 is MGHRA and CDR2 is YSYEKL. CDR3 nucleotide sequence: TGCGCCAGCAGCCAAACCCTCGACAGGGTATCCTACGAGCAGTACTTC. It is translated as CASSQTLDRVSYEQYF.

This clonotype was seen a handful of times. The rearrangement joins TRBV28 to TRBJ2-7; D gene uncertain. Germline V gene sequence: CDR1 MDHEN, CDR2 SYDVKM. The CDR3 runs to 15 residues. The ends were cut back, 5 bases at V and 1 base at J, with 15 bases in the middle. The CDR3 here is CASSRPPGTSYEQYF. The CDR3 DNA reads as TGTGCCAGCAGTCGGCCCCCTGGTACTTCCTACGAGCAGTACTTC. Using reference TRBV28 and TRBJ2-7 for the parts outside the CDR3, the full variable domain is DVKVTQSSRYLVKRTGEKVFLECVQDMDHENMFWYRQDPGLGLRLIYFSYDVKMKEKGDIPEGYSVSREKKERFSLILESASTNQTSMYLCASSRPPGTSYEQYFGPGTRLTVT.

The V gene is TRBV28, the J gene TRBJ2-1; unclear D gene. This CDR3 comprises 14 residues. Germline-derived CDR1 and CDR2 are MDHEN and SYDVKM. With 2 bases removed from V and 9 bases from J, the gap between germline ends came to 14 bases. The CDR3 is CASSLTPSLGEQFF. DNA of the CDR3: TGTGCCAGCAGTTTAACCCCCTCCCTAGGTGAGCAGTTCTTC.

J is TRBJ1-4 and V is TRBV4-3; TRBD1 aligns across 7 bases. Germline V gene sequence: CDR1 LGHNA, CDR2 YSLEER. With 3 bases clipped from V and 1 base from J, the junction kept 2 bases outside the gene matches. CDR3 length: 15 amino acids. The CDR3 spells CASSHNRGTNEKLFF. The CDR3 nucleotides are TGCGCCAGCAGCCATAACAGGGGAACTAATGAAAAACTGTTTTTT.

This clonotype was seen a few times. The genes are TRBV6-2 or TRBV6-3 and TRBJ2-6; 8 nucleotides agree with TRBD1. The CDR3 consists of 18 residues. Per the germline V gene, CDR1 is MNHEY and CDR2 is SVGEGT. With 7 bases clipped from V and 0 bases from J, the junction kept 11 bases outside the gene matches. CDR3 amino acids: CASTTWDRTNSGANVLTF. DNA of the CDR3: TGTGCCAGCACCACGTGGGACAGGACAAACTCTGGGGCCAACGTCCTGACTTTC.

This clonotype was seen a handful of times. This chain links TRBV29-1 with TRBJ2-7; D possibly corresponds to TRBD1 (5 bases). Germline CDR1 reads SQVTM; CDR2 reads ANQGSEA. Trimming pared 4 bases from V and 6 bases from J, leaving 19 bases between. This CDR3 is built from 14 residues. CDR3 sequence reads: CSVAMQGALGEQYF. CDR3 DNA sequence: TGCAGCGTTGCCATGCAAGGGGCATTGGGCGAGCAGTACTTC.